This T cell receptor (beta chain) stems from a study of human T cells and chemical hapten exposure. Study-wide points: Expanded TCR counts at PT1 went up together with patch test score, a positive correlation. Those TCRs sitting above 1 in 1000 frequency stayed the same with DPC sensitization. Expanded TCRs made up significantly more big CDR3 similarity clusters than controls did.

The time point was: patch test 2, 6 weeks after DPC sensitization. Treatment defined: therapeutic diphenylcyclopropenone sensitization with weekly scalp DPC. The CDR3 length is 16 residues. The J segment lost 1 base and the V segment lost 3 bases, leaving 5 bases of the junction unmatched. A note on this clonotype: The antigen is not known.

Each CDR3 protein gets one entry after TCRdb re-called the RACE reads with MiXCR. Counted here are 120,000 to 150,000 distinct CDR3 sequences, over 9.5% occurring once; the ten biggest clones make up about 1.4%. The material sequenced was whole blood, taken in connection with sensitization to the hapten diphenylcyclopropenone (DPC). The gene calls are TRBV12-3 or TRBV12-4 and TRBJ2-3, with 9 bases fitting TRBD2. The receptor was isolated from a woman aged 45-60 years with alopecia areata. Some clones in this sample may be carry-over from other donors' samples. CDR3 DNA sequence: TGTGCCAGCAGTTTTCGTCGACTAGCGGGCACAGATACGCAGTATTTT. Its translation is CASSFRRLAGTDTQYF.